This T cell receptor beta chain comes out of a study of shared clonotypes between healthy human individuals. TCRdb keeps only in-frame clones here, not all; method: immunoSEQ multiplex PCR. The sample lists about 2.4 million clones, 93% seen once, with 0.36% in the top ten. Study-wide results and limits: Several donors shared 4.5% to 6.5% of their naive CD4 clonotypes. Generally, estimated richness proved larger in naive subsets than it did in memory subsets.

As for this clone: What it binds is not known.

Germline assignment: CDR1 LNHDA and CDR2 SQIVND (reference sequence). V gave up 5 bases and J gave up 5 bases; unmatched junction bases: 12. The CDR3 runs to 16 residues. Both subsets, CD45RA+ naive and CD45RA-negative memory, were split from the CD4+ cells. This clonotype was obtained from a man between 18 and 29 years old in good health. Some clones in this sample may be carry-over from other donors' samples. Sequenced input: naive CD4+ T cells from PBMCs. Subset specified: CD45RA+ positively selected. The chain is built from TRBV19 and TRBJ1-2; 9 positions match TRBD1. The CDR3 coding sequence is TGTGCCAGTAGTTCCTGGGACAGGGACAGGCAATATGGCTACACCTTC. This translates into CASSSWDRDRQYGYTF.